One and the same sample provided the 3 T cell receptor beta chains below, sequenced in a study of blood T cell repertoires in COVID-19. The data were produced by immunoSEQ multiplex PCR, yet TCRdb's version contains in-frame clones alone and is incomplete. The sample has about 130,000 clones, roughly 77% seen once. Input material: peripheral blood. All receptors come from a woman aged 65 to 85 with COVID-19, enrolled during active disease.

V gene TRBV5-1 combines with J gene TRBJ1-1, with D perhaps TRBD1 (5 bases). V was clipped by 3 bases and J by 1 base, with 13 bases between them. This CDR3 contains 15 residues. CDR1 and CDR2 (germline): SGHRS, YFSETQ. CDR3 sequence reads: CASSSDSPQNTEAFF. The DNA for the CDR3 is TGCGCCAGCAGCTCCGACAGTCCCCAGAACACTGAAGCTTTCTTT.

The gene calls are TRBV19 and TRBJ1-5; 9 nucleotides align to TRBD1. The CDR3 is 14 residues long. CDR1 LNHDA and CDR2 SQIVND come from the germline V gene (reference sequence). V trimming: 8 bases; J trimming: 7 bases; junction bases outside the gene matches: 9. The CDR3 coding sequence is TGTGCCAGTGGCAACAGGGGGCAGCAGCAGCCCCAGCATTTT. This gives the protein CASGNRGQQQPQHF.

In this sample, this clone turned up a few times. The V call is TRBV18, the J call TRBJ1-1; no clear D. Deletions cut 3 bases from V and 7 bases from J, with 15 bases between. From germline, CDR1 is KGHSH and CDR2 LQKENI. The CDR3 is 14 residues long. The CDR3 region has the DNA TGTGCCAGCTCACCGGAGGTCCGGTGGGGTGAAGCTTTCTTT. Its translation is CASSPEVRWGEAFF.